Detailed here is one T cell receptor (beta chain). What it recognizes is unknown. Template switching created a universal primer site, and the cDNA included unique molecular identifiers. TCRdb independently ran MiXCR on the 5' RACE reads; one entry per CDR3 protein. There are under 500,000 distinct CDR3 sequences in the sample; roughly 13% occur only once, and more than 0.8% lies in the top ten. The data stem from a study of identical twins. Study-wide points: Modeled out-of-frame TCR alpha sharing in monozygotic twins fell below observed levels.

V shed 5 bases and J shed 6 bases, with 20 bases lying between them. Germline lookup yields CDR1 SGHTA and CDR2 FQGNSA. This CDR3 comprises 17 residues. This sample also belongs to another study, concerning yellow fever vaccine responses in identical twins.

The chain links TRBV7-2 to TRBJ1-6; possible D gene TRBD1, 6 bases. This TCR derives from a woman under 30 in good health. Source material: CD4+ T cells sorted from blood. CDR3: CASSTFLGQTINSPLHF. In nucleotides, the CDR3 is TGTGCCAGCAGCACATTTTTAGGACAGACAATTAATTCACCCCTCCACTTT.